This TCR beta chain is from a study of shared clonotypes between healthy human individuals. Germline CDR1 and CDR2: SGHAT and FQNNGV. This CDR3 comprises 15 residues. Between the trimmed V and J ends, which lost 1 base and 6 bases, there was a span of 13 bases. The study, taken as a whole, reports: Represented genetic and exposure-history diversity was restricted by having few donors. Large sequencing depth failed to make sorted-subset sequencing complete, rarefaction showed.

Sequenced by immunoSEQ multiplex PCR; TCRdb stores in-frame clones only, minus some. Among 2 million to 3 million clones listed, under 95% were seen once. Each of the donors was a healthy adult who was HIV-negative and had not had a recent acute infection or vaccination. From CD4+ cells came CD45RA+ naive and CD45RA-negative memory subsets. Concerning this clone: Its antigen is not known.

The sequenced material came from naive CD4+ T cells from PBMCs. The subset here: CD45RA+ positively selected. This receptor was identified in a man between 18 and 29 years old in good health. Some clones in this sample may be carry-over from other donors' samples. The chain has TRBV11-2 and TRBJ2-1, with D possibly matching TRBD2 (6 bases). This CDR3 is CASSLGVAALNEQFF. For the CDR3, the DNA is TGTGCCAGCAGCTTAGGCGTAGCGGCCCTCAATGAGCAGTTCTTC.